One sample yielded the 30 T cell receptor beta chains listed below, sequenced in a study of post-analysis software for immune sequencing data. Whole-study findings and limits: Roughly five TRBV segments appeared more often in patients than in controls, and TRBV5-6, TRBV5-1 and TRBV20-1 were among these.

The antigens these receptors bind are not known. Built from TCR beta cDNA, the libraries had unique molecular identifiers in them. Each CDR3 protein gets one entry after TCRdb re-called the PCR reads with MiXCR. Here the sample spans hundreds of thousands of distinct CDR3 sequences, 36% being singletons. The sequencing sample was made of blood. Every receptor here comes from a girl between 5 and 17 years old with multiple sclerosis.

This clonotype came up once. A much larger clone lies a single base off, so this may be a read error. The V and J genes are TRBV12-3 or TRBV12-4 and TRBJ2-1; perhaps TRBD1 as D (7 bases). The CDR3 sequence is 13 residues long. The CDR3 spells CAGRGAVYNEQFF. The CDR3 nucleotides are TGTGCCGGCAGGGGGGCAGTCTACAATGAGCAGTTCTTC.

The chain couples TRBV2 to TRBJ1-2; maybe TRBD1 (6 bases). The ends were cut back, 6 bases at V and 6 bases at J, with 17 bases in the middle. CDR1 is SNHLY, CDR2 FYNNEI, per germline. The CDR3 is made up of 14 amino acids. As DNA, the CDR3 is TGTGCCAGCAGGACCTCCGGGACACCTCATGGCTACACCTTC. Residues: CASRTSGTPHGYTF. Looking up the rest from reference TRBV2 and TRBJ1-2 gives the full variable domain: EPEVTQTPSHQVTQMGQEVILRCVPISNHLYFYWYRQILGQKVEFLVSFYNNEISEKSEIFDDQFSVERPDGSNFTLKIRSTKLEDSAMYFCASRTSGTPHGYTFGSGTRLTVV.

The chain links TRBV10-3 to TRBJ1-1; D gene unclear. This CDR3 contains 13 residues. Between the trimmed V and J ends, which lost 3 bases and 4 bases, there was a span of 9 bases. The germline V gene has CDR1 ENHRY and CDR2 SYGVKD. The CDR3 here is CAISDRRGTEAFF. In DNA, the CDR3 is TGTGCCATCAGTGACCGTCGGGGCACTGAAGCTTTCTTT.

The chain carries TRBV12-3 or TRBV12-4 and TRBJ2-2; D remains unclear. This CDR3 region has 12 residues. V dropped 6 bases and J dropped 9 bases, with 11 bases sitting between them. The CDR3 coding sequence is TGTGCCAGCAGCGACCGCTTCCGGGAGCTGTTTTTT. Translating it yields CASSDRFRELFF.

The chain joins TRBV6-4 to TRBJ2-6; TRBD2 might be the D (6 bases). The germline V gene has CDR1 MRHNA and CDR2 SNTAGT. The CDR3 extends over 16 amino acids. V lost 1 base, J lost 0 bases, and 7 bases lay in between. The CDR3 region has the DNA TGTGCCAGCAGTGACTTGGGGGGCTCTGGGGCCAACGTCCTGACTTTC. Its protein is CASSDLGGSGANVLTF.

The rearrangement joins TRBV7-2 to TRBJ2-7, with 9 bases fitting TRBD1. Germline CDR1 SGHTA, CDR2 FQGNSA. The CDR3 loop spans 15 amino acids. Trimming at V came to 5 bases and at J to 1 base, leaving 6 bases not matched to a gene. As DNA, the CDR3 is TGTGCCAGCAGCCCACAGGGGGCGCGATCCTACGAGCAGTACTTC. This encodes CASSPQGARSYEQYF.

This clonotype was seen at least ten times. J is TRBJ1-1 and V is TRBV2, with D maybe TRBD1 (5 bases). From germline, CDR1 is SNHLY and CDR2 FYNNEI. This CDR3 has 12 residues. Trimming shortened V by 8 bases and J by 5 bases, and 12 bases separated the two germline ends. The CDR3 loop reads CASLGGRTEAFF. DNA of the CDR3: TGTGCCAGCCTCGGGGGTCGGACTGAAGCTTTCTTT.

As for this clonotype: Lacking the conserved final phenylalanine or tryptophan, this CDR3 likely reflects a read error. The limits of the CDR3 on the DNA are not certain, so only TCRdb's listed CDR3 is given. The V and J genes are TRBV10-3 and TRBJ2-5; the table's D call, TRBD1, has no DNA check behind it. The CDR3 totals 15 residues, both ends included. Germline CDR1 reads ENHRY; CDR2 reads SYGVKD. CDR3 loop: CAIRVTGEDGYTFGS.

This clonotype was detected many times. The V call is TRBV5-1, the J call TRBJ2-1; D is perhaps TRBD2 (5 bases). This CDR3 comprises 14 residues. V shed 0 bases and J shed 3 bases, with 7 bases lying between them. CDR1 is SGHRS, CDR2 YFSETQ, per germline. The CDR3 spells CASSLDGDYNEQFF. In DNA, the CDR3 is TGCGCCAGCAGCTTGGACGGGGACTACAATGAGCAGTTCTTC.

The chain carries TRBV12-3 or TRBV12-4 and TRBJ2-3; D not resolved. Trimming pared 6 bases from V and 15 bases from J, leaving 19 bases between. The CDR3 is 12 amino acids. This CDR3 is CASRLNADMEYF. The CDR3 DNA reads TGTGCCAGCAGGTTAAACGCAGATATGGAATATTTT.

A few counts support this clonotype. A much larger clone lies a single base off, so this may be a read error. This rearrangement joins TRBV12-3 or TRBV12-4 to TRBJ2-3; D remains ambiguous. The CDR3 runs to 14 residues. V was trimmed by 3 bases and J by 6 bases, leaving 13 bases between them. The CDR3 is CASSLNPIADTQYF. In nucleotides, the CDR3 is TGTGCCAGCAGTTTGAATCCGATTGCGGATACGCAGTATTTT.

The table lists this clonotype with a few counts. This chain links TRBV7-9 with TRBJ2-3; D remains unclear. The CDR3 has 13 residues. V shed 3 bases and J shed 0 bases, with 4 bases lying between them. Germline CDR1 is SEHNR and CDR2 is FQNEAQ (reference sequence). This chain's CDR3 is CASSFMSTDTQYF. CDR3 in DNA: TGTGCCAGCAGCTTTATGAGCACAGATACGCAGTATTTT.

For this clonotype: This clone may be a read error of a much larger clone one base away. The V gene is TRBV20-1, the J gene TRBJ2-3; the match to TRBD2 covers 14 bases. This CDR3 is built from 14 residues. Germline loops: CDR1 DFQATT, CDR2 SNEGSKA (reference sequence). The DNA of the CDR3 is TGCGGTGCTCGACTAGCGGGAGGGCCAGATACGCAGTATTTT. Translation: CGARLAGGPDTQYF.

In regard to this clonotype: This could be a read error, since a much larger clone is one nucleotide away. The chain recombines TRBV7-9 with TRBJ1-1; D gene uncertain. This CDR3 is built from 13 residues. Trimming shortened V by 5 bases and J by 1 base, and 8 bases separated the two germline ends. Germline values: CDR1 SEHNR, CDR2 FQNEAQ (reference sequence). CDR3 DNA: TGTGCCAGCAGCCCGCAGCCGAACACTGAAGCTTTCTTT. It is translated as CASSPQPNTEAFF. Combining the CDR3 with reference TRBV7-9 and TRBJ1-1 gives the whole variable domain DTGVSQNPRHKITKRGQNVTFRCDPISEHNRLYWYRQTLGQGPEFLTYFQNEAQLEKSRLLSDRFSAERPKGSFSTLEIQRTEQGDSAMYLCASSPQPNTEAFFGQGTRLTVV.

For this clonotype: Possible read error: a much larger clone is one base away. The CDR3 loop reads CAGSYSGTAASPQHF. Here the CDR3 DNA reads TGTGCCGGCAGTTACTCAGGGACCGCGGCGTCGCCCCAGCATTTT. V is TRBV6-5 and J is TRBJ1-5, with D perhaps matching TRBD1 (5 bases). Germline V gene data show CDR1 as MNHEY and CDR2 as SVGAGI. The CDR3 runs to 15 residues.

This clonotype came up many times. The rearrangement joins TRBV5-6 to TRBJ1-4; D remains ambiguous. V was trimmed by 4 bases and J by 7 bases, leaving 11 bases between them. Germline V gene data show CDR1 as SGHDT and CDR2 as YYEEEE. The CDR3 spans 13 residues. CDR3 loop: CASSRDRSEKLFF. CDR3 sequence (DNA): TGTGCCAGCAGCCGGGATCGGAGTGAAAAACTGTTTTTT.

There are a few counts of this clonotype. The rearrangement links TRBV28 to TRBJ2-4; 9 bases are a match to TRBD1. The CDR3 length is 14 residues. V lost 8 bases, J lost 6 bases, and 8 bases stayed unmatched. CDR1 is MDHEN and CDR2 is SYDVKM in the germline V gene. The CDR3 bases are TGTGCCAGCTGTACCCCGACAGGGGGAAACATTCAGTACTTC. It encodes CASCTPTGGNIQYF.

In regard to this clonotype: A much larger clone lies one base from this, so it may be a read error. This chain connects TRBV6-5 to TRBJ2-5; the D gene is possibly TRBD1 (6 bases). In germline, CDR1 is MNHEY, CDR2 SVGAGI. This CDR3 contains 14 residues. V lost 2 bases, J lost 11 bases, and 18 bases lay in between. CDR3 coding DNA: TGTGCCAGCAGTTACGGGGGCGACCACAATGAGCAGTACTTC. Residues: CASSYGGDHNEQYF.

This chain links TRBV12-3 or TRBV12-4 with TRBJ1-1, with D perhaps TRBD1 (5 bases). Trimming pared 6 bases from V and 4 bases from J, leaving 24 bases between. The CDR3 totals 17 residues. The CDR3 DNA reads as TGTGCCAGCAGCCCAGCCACCCCAGGGCGGGGGGGCACTGAAGCTTTCTTT. This sequence encodes CASSPATPGRGGTEAFF.

The V gene is TRBV25-1, the J gene TRBJ2-7, with a weak D call TRBD2 (6 bases). The V gene's germline CDR1 is MGHDK and CDR2 SYGVNS. CDR3 size: 13 residues. V lost 5 bases and J lost 4, with 12 bases in between. CDR3 in DNA: TGTGCCAGCAGTCAACACGGGGGTTACGAGCAGTACTTC. Translation: CASSQHGGYEQYF.

Note on this clonotype: The junction does not match germline at one end; this may be a read error. The V call is TRBV28, the J call TRBJ1-1; D unclear. The CDR3 totals 12 residues. Germline CDR1 is MDHEN and CDR2 is SYDVKM. CDR3 in amino acids: CASPSGNTEALF. The CDR3, as DNA: TGTGCCAGTCCCAGCGGGAACACTGAAGCTTTATTT.

This clonotype came up many times. J is TRBJ2-3 and V is TRBV20-1; TRBD2 matches at 7 bases. The germline V gene has CDR1 DFQATT and CDR2 SNEGSKA (reference sequence). The CDR3 totals 13 residues. V was clipped by 7 bases and J by 3 bases; unmatched bases: 7. CDR3 in DNA: TGCAGTGACCGGCGGGAGAGTACAGATACGCAGTATTTT. Its translation is CSDRRESTDTQYF.

This clonotype was seen ten or more times. The genes are TRBV7-9 and TRBJ1-1, with a tentative D call TRBD1 (5 bases). Per the germline V gene, CDR1 is SEHNR and CDR2 is FQNEAQ (reference sequence). V lost 1 base to trimming and J lost 0 bases, with 12 bases between them. The CDR3 consists of 16 residues. CDR3 amino acids: CASSLEGSEMNTEAFF. The CDR3, as DNA: TGTGCCAGCAGCTTAGAGGGGTCAGAGATGAACACTGAAGCTTTCTTT.

Comments on this clonotype: This sequence may be a read error, since a much larger clone differs from it by one base. The chain links TRBV11-2 to TRBJ2-1, with D perhaps matching TRBD1 (6 bases). The CDR3 has 15 amino acids. V was trimmed by 1 base and J by 8 bases, leaving 15 bases between them. The germline gives CDR1 SGHAT, CDR2 FQNNGV. The CDR3 sequence: CASSLGRGEVDEQFF. DNA for the CDR3: TGTGCCAGCAGCTTAGGCAGGGGAGAGGTCGATGAGCAGTTCTTC.

This clonotype was counted many times. V is TRBV5-1 and J is TRBJ1-2; 7 nucleotides match TRBD1. V shed 7 bases, J shed 4 bases, and the junction held 13 bases outside the gene matches. The CDR3 length is 15 residues. Germline V CDR1 and CDR2: SGHRS, YFSETQ. The CDR3 reads CASGTGDRSGYGYTF. In nucleotides, the CDR3 is TGCGCCAGCGGTACAGGGGACCGGTCGGGCTATGGCTACACCTTC.

V is TRBV24-1 and J is TRBJ2-2; D is perhaps TRBD1 (6 bases). CDR1 is KGHDR and CDR2 is SFDVKD in the germline V gene. With 3 bases removed from V and 2 bases from J, the gap between germline ends came to 9 bases. CDR3 size: 15 residues. CDR3 sequence: CATSDGTINTGELFF. In nucleotides, the CDR3 is TGTGCCACCAGTGATGGGACAATCAACACCGGGGAGCTGTTTTTT.

The table lists this clonotype with many counts. The chain is built from TRBV20-1 and TRBJ2-5; TRBD1 matches 7 bases. The CDR3 totals 14 residues. The germline V gene encodes CDR1 DFQATT and CDR2 SNEGSKA (reference sequence). The CDR3 protein is CSARGGARQETQYF. In nucleotides, the CDR3 is TGCAGCGCCAGAGGGGGCGCGCGGCAAGAGACCCAGTACTTC.

The V gene is TRBV6-5, the J gene TRBJ1-3; possibly TRBD1 for D (6 bases). The ends were cut back, 6 bases at V and 4 bases at J, with 13 bases in the middle. The germline V gene encodes CDR1 MNHEY and CDR2 SVGAGI. The CDR3 totals 14 residues. The CDR3 loop is CASRTQGSGNTIYF. The CDR3 coding sequence is TGTGCCAGCAGGACACAGGGATCAGGAAACACCATATATTTT.

J is TRBJ2-1 and V is TRBV28, with D tentatively TRBD1 or TRBD2 (6 bases each). V was pared by 3 bases and J by 4 bases, with 13 bases between. CDR3 length: 15 amino acids. Per germline, CDR1 MDHEN and CDR2 SYDVKM. The CDR3 loop is CASSLIGGNYNEQFF. CDR3 DNA: TGTGCCAGCAGTTTGATCGGGGGCAATTACAATGAGCAGTTCTTC.

This clonotype occurred many times. The chain links TRBV20-1 to TRBJ1-4; D is unresolved. Germline V gives CDR1 DFQATT, CDR2 SNEGSKA (reference sequence). The CDR3 has 16 residues. V lost 1 base and J lost 0, with 12 bases in between. CDR3 residues: CSARVATPATNEKLFF. CDR3 nucleotide sequence: TGCAGTGCTAGAGTGGCGACCCCCGCAACTAATGAAAAACTGTTTTTT.